This T cell receptor beta chain was found in a study of T cell changes during pregnancy in multiple sclerosis. Clones were read by immunoSEQ multiplex PCR, and TCRdb kept only the in-frame ones, dropping some. The table lists about 70,000 clones, approximately 92% of them singletons. Trimming removed 2 bases from V and 1 base from J, with 5 bases in between. The CDR3 length is 13 residues. Germline V gene sequence: CDR1 SGHDN, CDR2 FVKESK. The chain has TRBV14 and TRBJ2-5; no reliable D call. The specimen comprised peripheral blood, sampled in the first trimester of pregnancy. This receptor was identified in a female donor with multiple sclerosis, enrolled in a pregnancy study. This chain's CDR3 is CASSQFRQETQYF. The CDR3 DNA is TGTGCCAGCAGCCAATTCCGCCAAGAGACCCAGTACTTC.